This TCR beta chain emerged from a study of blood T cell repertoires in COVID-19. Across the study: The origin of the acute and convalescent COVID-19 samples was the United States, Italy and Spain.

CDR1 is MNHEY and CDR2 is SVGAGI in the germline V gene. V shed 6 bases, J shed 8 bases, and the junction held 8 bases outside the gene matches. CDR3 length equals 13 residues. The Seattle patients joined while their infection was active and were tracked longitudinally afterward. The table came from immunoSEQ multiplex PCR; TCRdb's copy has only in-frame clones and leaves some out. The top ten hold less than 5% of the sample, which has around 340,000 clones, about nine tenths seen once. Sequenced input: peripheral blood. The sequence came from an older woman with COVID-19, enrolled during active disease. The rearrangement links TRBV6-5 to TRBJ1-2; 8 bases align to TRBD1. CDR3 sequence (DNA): TGTGCCAGCAGACGGGACAGGAAGCGCGGCTACACCTTC. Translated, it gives CASRRDRKRGYTF.